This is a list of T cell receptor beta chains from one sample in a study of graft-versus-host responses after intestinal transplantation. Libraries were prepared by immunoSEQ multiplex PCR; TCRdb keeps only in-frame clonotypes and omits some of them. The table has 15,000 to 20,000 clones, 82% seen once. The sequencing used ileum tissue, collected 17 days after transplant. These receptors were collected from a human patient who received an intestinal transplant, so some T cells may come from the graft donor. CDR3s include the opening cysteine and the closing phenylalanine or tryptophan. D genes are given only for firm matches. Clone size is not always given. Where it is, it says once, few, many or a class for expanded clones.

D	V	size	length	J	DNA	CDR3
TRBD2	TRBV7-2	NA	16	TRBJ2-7	TGTGCCAGCAGAGCCTCTCCTTTAGCGGGGCGCTACGAGCAGTACTTC	CASRASPLAGRYEQYF
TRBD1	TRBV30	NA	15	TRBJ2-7	TGTGCCTGGAGTGGGGGGACAGGGTCCTCCTACGAGCAGTACTTC	CAWSGGTGSSYEQYF
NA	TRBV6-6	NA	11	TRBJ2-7	TGTGCCAGCAATCGAGAGAACGAGCAGTACTTC	CASNRENEQYF
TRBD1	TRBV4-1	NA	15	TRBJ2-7	TGCGCCAGCAGCCACGGACAGGGGGACGGCTACGAGCAGTACTTC	CASSHGQGDGYEQYF
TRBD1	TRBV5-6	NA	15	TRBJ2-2	TGTGCCAGCAGCTTCCTGGACAGGGCCACCGGGGAGCTGTTTTTT	CASSFLDRATGELFF
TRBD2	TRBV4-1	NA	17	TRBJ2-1	TGCGCCAGCAGCCAAGATCGAAGTAGCGGGAGTATACATGAGCAGTTCTTC	CASSQDRSSGSIHEQFF
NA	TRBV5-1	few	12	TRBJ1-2	TGCGCCAGCAGGCATTCACCTTATGGCTACACCTTC	CASRHSPYGYTF
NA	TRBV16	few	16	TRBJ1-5	TGTGCCAGCAGCCAATTAGGTAGGGGAAGCAATCAGCCCCAGCATTTT	CASSQLGRGSNQPQHF
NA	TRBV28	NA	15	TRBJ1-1	TGTGCCAGCAGGAATTCCAGGATCGAGTACACTGAAGCTTTCTTT	CASRNSRIEYTEAFF
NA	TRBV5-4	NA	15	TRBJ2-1	TGTGCCAGCAGCTTGTGGCGGGTATCCTACAATGAGCAGTTCTTC	CASSLWRVSYNEQFF
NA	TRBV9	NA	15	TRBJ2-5	TGTGCCAGCAGCGTAGAGGGCACAACGGCTGGTGAGCAGTACTTC	CASSVEGTTAGEQYF
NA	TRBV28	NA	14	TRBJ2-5	TGTGCCAGCAGAAGGGGTTCCGGGAAAGAGACCCAGTACTTC	CASRRGSGKETQYF
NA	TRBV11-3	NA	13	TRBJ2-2	TGTGCCAGCAGCCTGGGTGGACAAGGGGAGCTGTTTTTT	CASSLGGQGELFF
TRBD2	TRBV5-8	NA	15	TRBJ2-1	TGTGCCCTAGTTAACGGGGGGGCGCCTTGGAATGAGCAGTTCTTC	CALVNGGAPWNEQFF
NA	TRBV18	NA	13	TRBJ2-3	TGTGCCAGCTCCCAAGGGGGATGGGATACGCAGTATTTT	CASSQGGWDTQYF
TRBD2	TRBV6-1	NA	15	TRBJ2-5	TGTGCCAGCAGTGAAGTAGGACTAGCTCAAGAGACCCAGTACTTC	CASSEVGLAQETQYF
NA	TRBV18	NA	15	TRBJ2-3	TGTGCCAGCTCACCACAAACAGGAAGCACAGATACGCAGTATTTT	CASSPQTGSTDTQYF
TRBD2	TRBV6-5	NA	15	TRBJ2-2	TGTGCCAGCAGAGTAAGAGGACTAGCCCCCGGGGAGCTGTTTTTT	CASRVRGLAPGELFF
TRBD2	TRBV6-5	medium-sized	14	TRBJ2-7	TGTGCCAGCAGTTACGAGGCGGGGGGATACGAGCAGTACTTC	CASSYEAGGYEQYF
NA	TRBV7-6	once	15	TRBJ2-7	TGTGCCAGCAGCTTAGTAGGAGCAGGGAGCTACGAGCAGTACTTC	CASSLVGAGSYEQYF
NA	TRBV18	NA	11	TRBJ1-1	TGTGCCAGCTCACTCGGTGAGAAAGCTTTCTTT	CASSLGEKAFF
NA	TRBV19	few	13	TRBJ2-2	TGTGCCAGTAACTCGGGGAGCACCGGGGAGCTGTTTTTT	CASNSGSTGELFF
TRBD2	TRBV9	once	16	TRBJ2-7	TGTGCCAGCAGCCCCAATAGCGGGAGAGGGTACGGCGAGCAGTACTTC	CASSPNSGRGYGEQYF
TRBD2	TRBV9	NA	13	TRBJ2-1	TGTGCCAGTCGGGAGGGCCCCTACAATGAGCAGCTCTTC	CASREGPYNEQLF
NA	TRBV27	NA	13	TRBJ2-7	TGTGCCAGCAGCCGATGGGGCCTGGACGAGCAGTACTTC	CASSRWGLDEQYF
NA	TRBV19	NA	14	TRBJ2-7	TGTGCCAGTAGTATAAGATTCCACTCTAACGAGCAGTACTTC	CASSIRFHSNEQYF
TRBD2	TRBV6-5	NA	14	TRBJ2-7	TGTGCCAGCAGTTACACTAGCGGGAGGGACGAGCAGTACTTC	CASSYTSGRDEQYF
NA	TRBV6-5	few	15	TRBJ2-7	TGTGCCAGCAGCCGCGCGATAGGCGTTTCCTACGAGCAGTACTTC	CASSRAIGVSYEQYF
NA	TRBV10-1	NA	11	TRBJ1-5	TGCGCCAGCATTAGCAATCAGCCCCAGCATTTT	CASISNQPQHF
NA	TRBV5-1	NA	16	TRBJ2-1	TGCGCCAGCAGCGGGGAGGTGACGACTAGTCGGAATGAGCAGTTCTTC	CASSGEVTTSRNEQFF
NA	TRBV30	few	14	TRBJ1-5	TGTGCCTGGAGTGTAGTGACAGAGTATCAGCCCCAGCATTTT	CAWSVVTEYQPQHF
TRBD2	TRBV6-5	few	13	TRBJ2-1	TGTGCCAGCAGTTACGAAGCGGGAGGATTGCAGTTCTTC	CASSYEAGGLQFF
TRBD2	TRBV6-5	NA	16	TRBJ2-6	TGTGCCAGCAGTTTCGGGCGGGAGGTGGGGGCCAACGTCCTGACTTTC	CASSFGREVGANVLTF
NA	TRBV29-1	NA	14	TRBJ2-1	TGCAGCGTGCCGGGACTGAGGACTAACAATGAGCAGTTCTTC	CSVPGLRTNNEQFF
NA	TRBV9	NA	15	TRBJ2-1	TGTGCCAGCAGCCCCCAGGTGGGCTCCTACAATGAGCAGTTCTTC	CASSPQVGSYNEQFF
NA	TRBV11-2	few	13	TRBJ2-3	TGTGCCAGCAGCGGGAGTTTCACAGATACGCAGTATTTT	CASSGSFTDTQYF
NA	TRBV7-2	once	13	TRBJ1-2	TGTGCCAGCAGCCATGTACGGGGAGGTGGCTACACCTTC	CASSHVRGGGYTF
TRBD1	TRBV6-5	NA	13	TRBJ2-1	TGTGCCAGCGGGACAGGGCTTTACAATGAGCAGTTCTTC	CASGTGLYNEQFF
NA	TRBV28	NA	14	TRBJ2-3	TGTGCCAGCAGTAACCCGGGCGCCACAGATACGCAGTATTTT	CASSNPGATDTQYF
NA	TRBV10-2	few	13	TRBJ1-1	TGCGCCAGCAGGGAACTCATGAACACTGAAGCTTTCTTT	CASRELMNTEAFF
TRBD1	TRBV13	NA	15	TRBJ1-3	TGTGCCAGCAGCTTACTAGGGGGCGAAGATAACACCATATATTTT	CASSLLGGEDNTIYF
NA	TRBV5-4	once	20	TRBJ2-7	TGTGCCAGCAGCTTGGGCTGGGGGGGCCGCCGCGGTTTGGGCTGGAACGAGCAGTACTTC	CASSLGWGGRRGLGWNEQYF
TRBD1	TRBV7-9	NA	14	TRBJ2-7	TGTGCCAGCAGCAACACAGGGGGCATCTACGAGCAGTACTTC	CASSNTGGIYEQYF
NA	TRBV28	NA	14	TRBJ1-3	TGTGCCAGCACCGTTGGGGGGTCTGGAAACACCATATATTTT	CASTVGGSGNTIYF
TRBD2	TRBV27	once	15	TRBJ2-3	TGTGCCAGCAGTAGGTTCAGCGGGACTAGGGATACGCAGTATTTT	CASSRFSGTRDTQYF
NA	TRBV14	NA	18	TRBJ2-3	TGTGCCAGCAGCCAAGATCTTCGTTTCAGGGGGGTCACAGATACGCAGTATTTT	CASSQDLRFRGVTDTQYF
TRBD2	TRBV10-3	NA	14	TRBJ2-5	TGTGCCACCAGGAGCTTAGCGGGAGAAGAGACCCAGTACTTC	CATRSLAGEETQYF
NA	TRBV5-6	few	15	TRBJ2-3	TGTGCCAGCAGCTTTGGTTCGGGAGCTGTAGATACGCAGTATTTT	CASSFGSGAVDTQYF
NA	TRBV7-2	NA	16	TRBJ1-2	TGTGCCAGCAGCTTAGCGGAACAGGTTCCCGCCGGCGGCTACACCTTC	CASSLAEQVPAGGYTF
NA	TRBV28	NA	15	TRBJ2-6	TGTGCCAGCCGAAGTAGTTCAGGCTGGGCCAACGTCCTGACTTTC	CASRSSSGWANVLTF
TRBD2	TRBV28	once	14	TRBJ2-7	TGTGCCAGCAGAGCCGGACTAGCGGGTAACGAGCAGTACTTC	CASRAGLAGNEQYF
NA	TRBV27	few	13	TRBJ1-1	TGTGCCAGCAGTCTGACAGTCGAACGTGAAGCTTTCTTT	CASSLTVEREAFF